Listed here are 10 T cell receptor beta chains from one sample, sequenced in a study of OX40 agonist ivuxolimab in advanced cancers. TCRdb keeps only in-frame clones here, not all; method: immunoSEQ multiplex PCR. The table shows roughly 22,000 clones, with roughly 90% occurring only once. The sample in question was CD4+ or CD8+ T cells sorted from blood, obtained in a trial of the OX40 agonist ivuxolimab. The receptor set was obtained from an adult with an advanced solid tumor such as melanoma, head and neck, liver or kidney cancer.

This clone was recorded once. The rearrangement uses TRBV7-6 and TRBJ2-2; no clear D. The CDR3 contains 12 residues. Germline V gene sequence: CDR1 SGHVS, CDR2 FNYEAQ. V was pared by 0 bases and J by 8 bases, with 4 bases between. In DNA form, the CDR3 reads TGTGCCAGCAGCTTAGCCCGGGGGGAGCTGTTTTTT. It codes for CASSLARGELFF.

CDR3 sequence: CASSLDGTGIGMNTEAFF. The CDR3 DNA reads TGTGCCAGCAGCTTAGATGGGACAGGGATAGGAATGAACACTGAAGCTTTCTTT. The V gene is TRBV11-2, the J gene TRBJ1-1, with TRBD1 identical over 9 bases. CDR1 SGHAT and CDR2 FQNNGV come from the germline V gene. V gave up 0 bases and J gave up 0 bases; unmatched junction bases: 8. This CDR3 comprises 18 residues.

This clone was seen only once. V usage is TRBV27 and J usage is TRBJ2-7; the D call may be TRBD1 or TRBD2 (5 bases each). V lost 3 bases and J 4 bases, leaving 10 bases between the germline ends. The CDR3 has 13 amino acids. CDR1 is MNHEY and CDR2 is SMNVEV in the germline V gene (reference sequence). CDR3 nucleotides: TGTGCCAGCAGTTTGACAGAGGGTTACGAGCAGTACTTC. Protein product: CASSLTEGYEQYF.

This chain links TRBV7-2 with TRBJ2-7; D remains unclear. Germline V gene lookup returns CDR1 SGHTA and CDR2 FQGNSA. The CDR3 is 13 residues long. V was clipped by 1 base and J by 0 bases, with 4 bases between them. The DNA for the CDR3 is TGTGCCAGCAGCTTAGGACACTCCTACGAGCAGTACTTC. Residues: CASSLGHSYEQYF.

The chain has TRBV13 and TRBJ2-1; D perhaps matches TRBD2 (5 bases). The V gene's germline CDR1 is PRHDT and CDR2 FYEKMQ (reference sequence). The CDR3 has 13 amino acids. The germline V and J ends were trimmed by 7 bases and 4 bases, with 11 bases remaining between them. CDR3 loop: CASKDSPYNEQFF. Here the CDR3 DNA reads TGTGCCAGCAAGGACTCGCCGTACAATGAGCAGTTCTTC.

The V gene is TRBV6-5, the J gene TRBJ1-2, with D unclear. Trimming left V 2 bases short and J 0 bases short, with 10 bases between. The CDR3 is 15 amino acids. The V gene's germline CDR1 is MNHEY and CDR2 SVGAGI. The CDR3 reads CASSYANPANYGYTF. The CDR3 coding sequence is TGTGCCAGCAGTTACGCCAACCCAGCTAACTATGGCTACACCTTC.

This chain's CDR3 is CASSPPVTLQGTDTQYF. The CDR3 DNA follows: TGTGCCAGCTCACCACCGGTAACCCTTCAGGGCACAGATACGCAGTATTTT. The chain couples TRBV18 to TRBJ2-3; D uncertain. The CDR3 is 17 residues long. Between the trimmed V and J ends, which lost 0 bases and 1 base, there was a span of 14 bases. Germline CDR1 and CDR2: KGHSH and LQKENI.

CDR3 in DNA: TGTGCCAGCAGCGCCACCGGGACTAGGGACAATGAGCAGTTCTTC. Its protein is CASSATGTRDNEQFF. The chain uses TRBV13 and TRBJ2-1; 8 positions agree with TRBD2. The germline CDR1 and CDR2 sequences are PRHDT and FYEKMQ (reference sequence). CDR3 size: 15 residues. The junction had 8 bases not matched to a gene; V was cut back by 5 bases and J by 5 bases.

This sequence joins TRBV15 and TRBJ2-7, with 7 bases fitting TRBD2. Germline assignment: CDR1 LNHNV and CDR2 YYDKDF (reference sequence). The V segment lost 0 bases and the J segment 1 base; nucleotides outside the gene matches: 6. This CDR3 is 16 amino acids long. DNA of the CDR3: TGTGCCACCAGCAGAGATCCGGGACTAACATCCTACGAGCAGTACTTC. Amino acids: CATSRDPGLTSYEQYF.

The rearrangement joins TRBV4-1 to TRBJ1-4; D is ambiguous. The CDR3 spans 15 residues. Trimming cost V 1 base and J 8 bases, with 14 bases left between them. Germline V CDR1 and CDR2: MGHRA, YSYEKL. DNA of the CDR3: TGCGCCAGCAGCCAAGTCTTACTTGGACGGGAAAAACTGTTTTTT. Amino acid sequence: CASSQVLLGREKLFF.